Presented here are 2 T cell receptor beta chains from one specimen sequenced in a study of cytomegalovirus exposure and HLA in healthy donors. PCR was performed using 60 Vbeta and 13 Jbeta primers. Repertoires were generated with immunoSEQ multiplex PCR, while TCRdb's copy carries only in-frame clones and drops some. The sample carries about 89,000 clones, around 59% recorded once. The specimen sequenced was PBMCs. Receptors were obtained from a human donor in good health.

V and J are TRBV6-5 and TRBJ1-2; D unresolved. Per germline, CDR1 MNHEY and CDR2 SVGAGI. This CDR3 is built from 15 residues. Trimming took 5 bases from V and 4 from J, leaving 17 bases between them. The CDR3 region is CASSTAGTLGYGYTF. The CDR3, as DNA: TGTGCCAGCAGTACGGCAGGTACTCTCGGCTATGGCTACACCTTC.

The chain carries TRBV5-1 and TRBJ1-1; D is possibly TRBD1 (5 bases). Germline V lookup: CDR1 SGHRS, CDR2 YFSETQ. This CDR3 has 12 amino acids. V was shortened by 1 base and J by 7 bases, with 8 bases between the two germline ends. CDR3 amino acids: CASSLTGVEAFF. DNA of the CDR3: TGCGCCAGCAGCTTGACAGGAGTTGAAGCTTTCTTT.